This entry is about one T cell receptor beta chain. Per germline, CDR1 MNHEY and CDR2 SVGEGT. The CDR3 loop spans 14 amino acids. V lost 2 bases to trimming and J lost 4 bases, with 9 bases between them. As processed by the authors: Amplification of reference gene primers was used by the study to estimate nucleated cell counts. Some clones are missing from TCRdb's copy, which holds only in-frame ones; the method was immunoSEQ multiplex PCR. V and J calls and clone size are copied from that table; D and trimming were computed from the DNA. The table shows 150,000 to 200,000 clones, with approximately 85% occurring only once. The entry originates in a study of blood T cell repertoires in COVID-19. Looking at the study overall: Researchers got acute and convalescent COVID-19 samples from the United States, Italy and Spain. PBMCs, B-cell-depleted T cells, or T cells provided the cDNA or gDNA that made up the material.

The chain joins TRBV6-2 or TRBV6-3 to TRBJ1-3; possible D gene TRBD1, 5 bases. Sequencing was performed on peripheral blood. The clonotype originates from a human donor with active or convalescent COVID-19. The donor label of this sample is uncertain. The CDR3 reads CASSYGGKGNTIYF. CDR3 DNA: TGTGCCAGCAGTTACGGGGGGAAAGGAAACACCATATATTTT.